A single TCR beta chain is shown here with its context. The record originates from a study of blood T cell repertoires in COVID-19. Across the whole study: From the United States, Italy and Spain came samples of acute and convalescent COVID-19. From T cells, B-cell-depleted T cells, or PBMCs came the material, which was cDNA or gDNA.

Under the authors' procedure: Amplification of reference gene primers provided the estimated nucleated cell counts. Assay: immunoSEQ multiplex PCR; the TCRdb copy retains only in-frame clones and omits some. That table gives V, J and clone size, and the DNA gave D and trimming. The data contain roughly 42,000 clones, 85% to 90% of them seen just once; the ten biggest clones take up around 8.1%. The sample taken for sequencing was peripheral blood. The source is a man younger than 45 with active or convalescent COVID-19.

CDR3 protein: CASSQVREGGYTF. In DNA form, the CDR3 reads TGTGCCAGCAGCCAAGTCAGGGAAGGTGGCTACACCTTC. This chain connects TRBV14 to TRBJ1-2; the D gene is possibly TRBD1 (5 bases). Germline loops: CDR1 SGHDN, CDR2 FVKESK. The CDR3 consists of 13 residues. The V end lost 1 base, the J end lost 7 bases, and 10 bases lay between the germline ends. Based on the CDR3 plus reference TRBV14 and TRBJ1-2, the full variable domain is EAGVTQFPSHSVIEKGQTVTLRCDPISGHDNLYWYRRVMGKEIKFLLHFVKESKQDESGMPNNRFLAERTGGTYSTLKVQPAELEDSGVYFCASSQVREGGYTFGSGTRLTVV.